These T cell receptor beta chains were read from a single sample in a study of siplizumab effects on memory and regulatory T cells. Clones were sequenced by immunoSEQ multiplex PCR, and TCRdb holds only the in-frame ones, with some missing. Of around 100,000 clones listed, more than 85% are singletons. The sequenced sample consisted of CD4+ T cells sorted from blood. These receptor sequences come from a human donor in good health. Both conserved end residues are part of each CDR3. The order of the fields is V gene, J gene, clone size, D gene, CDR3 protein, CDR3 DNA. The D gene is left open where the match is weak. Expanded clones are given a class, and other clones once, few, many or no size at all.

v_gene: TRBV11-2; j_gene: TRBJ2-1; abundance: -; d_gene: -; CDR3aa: CASSLEALANEQFF; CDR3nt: TGTGCCAGCAGCTTAGAGGCACTAGCCAATGAGCAGTTCTTC
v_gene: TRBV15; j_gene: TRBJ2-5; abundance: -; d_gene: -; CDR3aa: CATSWTVVETQYF; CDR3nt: TGTGCCACCAGCTGGACTGTCGTGGAGACCCAGTACTTC
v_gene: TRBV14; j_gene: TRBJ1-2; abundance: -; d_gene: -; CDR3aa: CASSQVLGVNYGYTF; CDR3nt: TGTGCCAGCAGCCAAGTACTCGGGGTGAACTATGGCTACACCTTC
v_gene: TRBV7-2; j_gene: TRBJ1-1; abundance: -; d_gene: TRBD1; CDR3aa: CASSWTGINTEAFF; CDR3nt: TGTGCCAGCAGCTGGACAGGGATCAACACTGAAGCTTTCTTT
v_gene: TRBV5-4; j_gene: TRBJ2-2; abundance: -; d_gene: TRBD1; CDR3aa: CASSLGGTGTSNTGELFF; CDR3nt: TGTGCCAGCAGCTTGGGTGGGACAGGGACAAGCAACACCGGGGAGCTGTTTTTT
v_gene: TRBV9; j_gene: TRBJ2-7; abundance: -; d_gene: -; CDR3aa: CASSPDRGYSYEQYF; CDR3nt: TGTGCCAGCAGCCCTGATAGGGGCTACTCCTACGAGCAGTACTTC
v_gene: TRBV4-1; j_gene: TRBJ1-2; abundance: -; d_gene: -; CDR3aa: CASSRGEGYTF; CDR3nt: TGCGCCAGCAGCCGTGGGGAAGGCTACACCTTC
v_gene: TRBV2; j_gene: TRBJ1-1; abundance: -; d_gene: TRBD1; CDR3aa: CASSELGQGNTEAFF; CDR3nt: TGTGCCAGCAGTGAATTGGGACAGGGGAACACTGAAGCTTTCTTT
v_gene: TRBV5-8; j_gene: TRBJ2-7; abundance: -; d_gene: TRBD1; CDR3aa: CASSFGDRGSYEQYF; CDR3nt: TGTGCCAGCAGCTTTGGGGACAGGGGCTCCTACGAGCAGTACTTC
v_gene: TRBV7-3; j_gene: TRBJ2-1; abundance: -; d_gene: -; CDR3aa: CASSPRRGGNEQFF; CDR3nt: TGTGCCAGCAGCCCCCGGCGGGGCGGCAATGAGCAGTTCTTC
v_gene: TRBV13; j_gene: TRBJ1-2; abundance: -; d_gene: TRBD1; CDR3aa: CASSLIRGPGYTF; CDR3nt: TGTGCCAGCAGCCTAATCAGGGGGCCAGGCTACACCTTC
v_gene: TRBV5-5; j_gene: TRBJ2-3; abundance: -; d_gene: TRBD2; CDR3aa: CASSRTSGGDTQYF; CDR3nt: TGTGCCAGCAGCCGGACTAGCGGGGGAGATACGCAGTATTTT
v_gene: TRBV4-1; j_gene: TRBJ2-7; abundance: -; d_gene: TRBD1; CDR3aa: CASSQGQGAWEQYF; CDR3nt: TGCGCCAGCAGCCAGGGACAGGGGGCATGGGAGCAGTACTTC
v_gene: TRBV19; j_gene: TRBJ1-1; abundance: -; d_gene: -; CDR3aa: CASTPSAGKYTEAFF; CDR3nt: TGTGCCAGTACTCCTTCTGCGGGGAAGTACACTGAAGCTTTCTTT
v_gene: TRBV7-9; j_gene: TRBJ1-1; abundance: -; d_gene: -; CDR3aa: CASSFEIDQAFF; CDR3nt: TGTGCCAGCAGCTTTGAAATAGATCAAGCTTTCTTT
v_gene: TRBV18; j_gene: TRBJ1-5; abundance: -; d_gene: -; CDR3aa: CASSPPGGQPQHF; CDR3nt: TGTGCCAGCTCACCACCGGGCGGTCAGCCCCAGCATTTT
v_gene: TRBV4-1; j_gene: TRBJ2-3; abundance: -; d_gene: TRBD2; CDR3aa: CASSLTSGGRTDTQYF; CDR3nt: TGCGCCAGCAGTCTGACTAGCGGGGGGCGCACAGATACGCAGTATTTT
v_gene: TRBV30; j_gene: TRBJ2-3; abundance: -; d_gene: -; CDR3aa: CAWSVSSTQYF; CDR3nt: TGTGCCTGGAGTGTATCTAGTACGCAGTATTTT
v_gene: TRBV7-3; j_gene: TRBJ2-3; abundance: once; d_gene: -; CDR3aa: CASSSRGAGTDTQYF; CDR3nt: TGTGCCAGCAGCTCCCGGGGGGCCGGCACAGATACGCAGTATTTT
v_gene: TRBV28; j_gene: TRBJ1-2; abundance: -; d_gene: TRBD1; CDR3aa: CASSPGQVWNYGYTF; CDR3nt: TGTGCCAGCAGTCCCGGACAGGTTTGGAACTATGGCTACACCTTC
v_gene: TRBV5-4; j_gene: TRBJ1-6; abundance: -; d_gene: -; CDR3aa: CASSLDHIGGRVNSPLHF; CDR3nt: TGTGCCAGCAGCTTGGACCACATTGGAGGCAGGGTCAATTCACCCCTCCACTTT
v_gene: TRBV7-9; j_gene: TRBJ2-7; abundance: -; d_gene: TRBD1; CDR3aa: CASSHPTGTYEQYF; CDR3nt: TGTGCCAGCAGCCACCCGACAGGGACGTACGAGCAGTACTTC
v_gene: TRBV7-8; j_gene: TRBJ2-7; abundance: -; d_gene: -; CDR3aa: CASSLGPGTYEQYF; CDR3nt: TGTGCCAGCAGCTTAGGCCCGGGGACCTACGAGCAGTACTTC
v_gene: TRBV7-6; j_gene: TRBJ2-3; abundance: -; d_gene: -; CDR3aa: CASSLPPGATTDTQYF; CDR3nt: TGTGCCAGCAGCCTCCCTCCGGGGGCCACCACAGATACGCAGTATTTT
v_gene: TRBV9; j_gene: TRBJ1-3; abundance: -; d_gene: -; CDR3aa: CASSVGSGSGNTIYF; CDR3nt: TGTGCCAGCAGCGTAGGCTCAGGGTCTGGAAACACCATATATTTT
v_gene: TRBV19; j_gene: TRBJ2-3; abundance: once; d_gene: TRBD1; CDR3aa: CASTRTGIFADTQYF; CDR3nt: TGTGCCAGTACTAGGACAGGGATTTTCGCAGATACGCAGTATTTT
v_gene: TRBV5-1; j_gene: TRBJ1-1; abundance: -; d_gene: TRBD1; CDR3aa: CASSLAGGQTEAFF; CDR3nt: TGCGCCAGCAGCTTGGCAGGGGGCCAAACTGAAGCTTTCTTT
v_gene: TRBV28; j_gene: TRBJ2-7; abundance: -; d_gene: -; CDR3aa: CASRSRSGEQYF; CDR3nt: TGTGCCAGCAGAAGCCGATCCGGCGAGCAGTACTTC
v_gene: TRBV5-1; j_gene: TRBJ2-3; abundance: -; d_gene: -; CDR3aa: CASSWGSTDTQYF; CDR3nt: TGCGCCAGCAGTTGGGGTAGCACAGATACGCAGTATTTT
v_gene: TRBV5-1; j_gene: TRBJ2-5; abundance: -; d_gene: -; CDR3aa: CASRRDFQETQYF; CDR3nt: TGCGCCAGCAGGCGGGACTTCCAAGAGACCCAGTACTTC
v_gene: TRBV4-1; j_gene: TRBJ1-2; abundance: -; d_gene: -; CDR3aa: CASSPSEISDYGYTF; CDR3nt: TGCGCCAGCAGCCCCTCCGAGATTAGTGACTATGGCTACACCTTC
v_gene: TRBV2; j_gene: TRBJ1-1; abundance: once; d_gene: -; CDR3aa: CASSESGGPNTEAFF; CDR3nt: TGTGCCAGCAGTGAATCGGGCGGGCCGAACACTGAAGCTTTCTTT
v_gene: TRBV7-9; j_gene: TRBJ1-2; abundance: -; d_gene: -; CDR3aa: CASSQQASSNYGYTF; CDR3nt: TGTGCCAGCAGCCAACAGGCTTCGAGTAACTATGGCTACACCTTC
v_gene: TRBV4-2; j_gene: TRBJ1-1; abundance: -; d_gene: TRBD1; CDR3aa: CASSRAGTGVPEAFF; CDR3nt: TGTGCCAGCAGCCGAGCCGGGACAGGGGTACCTGAAGCTTTCTTT
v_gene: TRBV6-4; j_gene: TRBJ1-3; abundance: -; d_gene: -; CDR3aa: CASKTRGYPGNTIYF; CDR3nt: TGTGCCAGCAAAACCCGTGGGTACCCTGGAAACACCATATATTTT
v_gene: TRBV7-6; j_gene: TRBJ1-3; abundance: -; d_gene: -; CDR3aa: CASSLAGPASGNTIYF; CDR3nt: TGTGCCAGCAGCTTAGCTGGCCCAGCCTCTGGAAACACCATATATTTT
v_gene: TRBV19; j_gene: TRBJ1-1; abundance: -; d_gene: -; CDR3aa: CASTLSPYYMNTEAFF; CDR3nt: TGTGCCAGTACGCTGTCCCCTTACTACATGAACACTGAAGCTTTCTTT
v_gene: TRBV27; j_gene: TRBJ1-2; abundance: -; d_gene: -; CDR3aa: CASSSQRDGYGYTF; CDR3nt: TGTGCCAGCAGTTCCCAGCGTGATGGGTATGGCTACACCTTC
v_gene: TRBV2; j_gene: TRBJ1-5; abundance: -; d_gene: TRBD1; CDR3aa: CASSGDSGARPQHF; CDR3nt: TGTGCCAGCAGTGGGGACAGCGGGGCACGGCCCCAGCATTTT
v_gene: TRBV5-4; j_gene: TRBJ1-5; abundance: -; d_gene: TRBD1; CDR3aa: CASSLLTETGANQPQHF; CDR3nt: TGTGCCAGCAGCTTGCTTACCGAGACAGGGGCCAATCAGCCCCAGCATTTT
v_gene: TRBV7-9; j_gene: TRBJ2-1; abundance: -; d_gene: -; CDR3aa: CASSLGMGPHNEQFF; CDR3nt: TGTGCCAGCAGCTTAGGGATGGGCCCCCACAATGAGCAGTTCTTC
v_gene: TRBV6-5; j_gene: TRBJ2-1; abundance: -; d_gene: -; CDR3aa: CASTPGQSSYNEQFF; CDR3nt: TGTGCCAGCACCCCGGGGCAGAGCTCCTACAATGAGCAGTTCTTC
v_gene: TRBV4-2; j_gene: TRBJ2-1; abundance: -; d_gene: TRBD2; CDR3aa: CASSQDLGGSSYNEQFF; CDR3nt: TGTGCCAGCAGCCAAGACTTGGGGGGGTCATCCTACAATGAGCAGTTCTTC
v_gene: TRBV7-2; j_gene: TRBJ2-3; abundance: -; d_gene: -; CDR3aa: CASSPFQDTQYF; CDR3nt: TGTGCCAGCAGCCCTTTTCAAGATACGCAGTATTTT
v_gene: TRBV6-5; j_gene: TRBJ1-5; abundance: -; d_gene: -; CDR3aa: CASGFISGQPQHF; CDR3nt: TGTGCCAGCGGATTCATAAGTGGTCAGCCCCAGCATTTT
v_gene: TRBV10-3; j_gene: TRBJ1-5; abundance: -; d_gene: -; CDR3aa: CAIAGVGNQPQHF; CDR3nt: TGTGCCATCGCCGGGGTAGGCAATCAGCCCCAGCATTTT
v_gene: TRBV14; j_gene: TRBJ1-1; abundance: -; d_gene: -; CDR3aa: CASSQQGSAFF; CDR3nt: TGTGCCAGCAGCCAGCAGGGATCGGCTTTCTTT
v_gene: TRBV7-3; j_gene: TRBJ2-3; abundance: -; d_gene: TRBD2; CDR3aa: CASSILAGSTDTQYF; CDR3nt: TGTGCCAGCAGCATCCTAGCGGGGAGCACAGATACGCAGTATTTT
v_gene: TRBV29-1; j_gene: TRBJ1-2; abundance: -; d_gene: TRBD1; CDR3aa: CSVGTGLGYGYTF; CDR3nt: TGCAGCGTAGGGACAGGGTTGGGCTATGGCTACACCTTC
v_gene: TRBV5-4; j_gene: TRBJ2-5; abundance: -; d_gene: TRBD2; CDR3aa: CASRAEGGGFETQYF; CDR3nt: TGTGCCAGCAGGGCAGAGGGCGGGGGGTTTGAGACCCAGTACTTC
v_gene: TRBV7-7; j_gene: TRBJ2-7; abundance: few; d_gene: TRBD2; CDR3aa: CASSLGREGEQYF; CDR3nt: TGTGCCAGCAGCTTAGGCAGGGAGGGCGAGCAGTACTTC
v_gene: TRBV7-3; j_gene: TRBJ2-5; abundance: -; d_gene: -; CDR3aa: CASSDSPQETQYF; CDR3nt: TGTGCCAGCAGCGATTCACCCCAAGAGACCCAGTACTTC